This is a list of T cell receptor beta chains from one sample in a study of regulatory T cells in long-lasting Graves disease. TCRdb itself ran the multiplex PCR reads through MiXCR, one entry per CDR3 protein. This table holds 310,000 or so distinct CDR3 sequences, less than 20% found once. The specimen was peripheral blood mononuclear cells (PBMCs), collected when the disease was refractory, from a patient treated with antithyroid drugs. Every receptor here comes from a female donor with Graves disease. CDR3s include the opening cysteine and the closing phenylalanine or tryptophan. A D gene is named only where the DNA matches it firmly. Rows may omit the clone size; those that give it use once, few, many or a size class.

>many|TRBV27|TRBJ1-6|.
TGTGCCAGCAGCCAACAACGAGGGGGAAGACCCCTCCACTTT
CASSQQRGGRPLHF
>.|TRBV12-3/TRBV12-4|TRBJ2-2|.
TGTGCCAGCAGTTTATCCCGGATCGGGGAGCTGTTTTTT
CASSLSRIGELFF
>many|TRBV28|TRBJ2-7|.
TGTGCCAGCAGCCCAGCGGGACAAAAATACGAGCAGTACTTC
CASSPAGQKYEQYF
>many|TRBV30|TRBJ1-6|.
TGTGCCTGGAAGATCGGATCGTTAAGTTCACCCCTCCACTTT
CAWKIGSLSSPLHF
>few|TRBV6-5|TRBJ1-4|.
TGTGCCAGCAGTTACTCGTCAGAGGGAGGTGAAAAACTGTTTTTT
CASSYSSEGGEKLFF
>.|TRBV19|TRBJ2-5|TRBD2
TGTGCCAGTAGTATAGGGTCTTTAGCGGGCCTCCAAGAGACCCAGTACTTC
CASSIGSLAGLQETQYF
>few|TRBV24-1|TRBJ1-2|TRBD1
TGTGCCACCAGTGATTCCACCCCCCAGGGGGCACAAGGCTACACCTTC
CATSDSTPQGAQGYTF
>few|TRBV29-1|TRBJ2-4|TRBD1
TGCAGCGTGACAGTCGTCCAGGGGGCGAGGGACATTCAGTACTTC
CSVTVVQGARDIQYF
>few|TRBV2|TRBJ1-1|.
TGTGCCAGCAGAGAGGAAATGAACACTGAAGCTTTCTTT
CASREEMNTEAFF
>many|TRBV18|TRBJ1-5|.
TGTGCCAGCTCACCACGTAGCAATCAGCCCCAGCATTTT
CASSPRSNQPQHF
>few|TRBV20-1|TRBJ2-7|.
TGCAGTGCTAGAGCCTTGGTGGAATGGGGCTCGACGTACGAGCAGTACTTC
CSARALVEWGSTYEQYF
>many|TRBV16|TRBJ1-2|.
TGTGCCAGCAGCCAATCACGAAGGAGTAACTATGGCTACACCTTC
CASSQSRRSNYGYTF
>few|TRBV14|TRBJ1-1|.
TGTGCCAGCAGCACGACAGGTTTTATGAACACTGAAGCTTTCTTT
CASSTTGFMNTEAFF
>few|TRBV20-1|TRBJ1-1|.
TGCAGTGCTAGTGGCCCAAGTGTCACTGAAGCTTTCTTT
CSASGPSVTEAFF